This TCR beta chain was sequenced during a study of CD8+CD57+ T cells in acquired aplastic anemia. About the research overall: An average of about 3.4 ug of DNA was obtained from sorted CD4+ and CD8+ cells.

The template used for profiling TCR beta VDJ and CDR3 was genomic DNA. MiXCR, applied by TCRdb to the reads, yields one record per CDR3 protein. This table holds around 230,000 distinct CDR3 sequences, 61% found once. The sample was sorted CD4+, CD8+, or CD8+CD57+ T cells (not recorded which) from PBMCs. The sequence came from a human donor in good health.

This CDR3 reads CSARRTGAYEQYF. CDR3 DNA: TGCAGCGCACGACGGACAGGGGCCTACGAGCAGTACTTC. This chain joins TRBV29-1 and TRBJ2-7, with TRBD1 matching 9 bases. The CDR3 covers 13 residues. Germline V gene sequence: CDR1 SQVTM, CDR2 ANQGSEA. Trimming at V came to 7 bases and at J to 2 bases, leaving 6 bases not matched to a gene.